Following are 18 T cell receptor beta chains from one sample sequenced in a study of T cell responses to AZD1222 COVID-19 vaccine. Data came from immunoSEQ multiplex PCR; TCRdb stores just in-frame clones and leaves some out. Here the sample spans 95,000 to 100,000 clones, under 90% being singletons. The input for sequencing was peripheral blood, taken on day 0 of AZD1222 vaccination. These TCRs come from an adult in good health.

The chain combines TRBV9 with TRBJ2-1; D may be TRBD1 (6 bases). CDR3 size: 13 residues. Trimming left V 0 bases short and J 7 bases short, with 8 bases between. The germline V gene encodes CDR1 SGDLS and CDR2 YYNGEE. The CDR3 is CASSVGDINEQFF. In DNA form, the CDR3 reads TGTGCCAGCAGCGTAGGGGACATTAATGAGCAGTTCTTC.

The chain uses TRBV6-4 and TRBJ2-3; TRBD2 matches 11 bases. In germline, CDR1 is MRHNA, CDR2 SNTAGT. J lost 2 bases, V lost 6 bases, and 4 bases had no gene match. The CDR3 totals 15 residues. DNA for the CDR3: TGTGCCAGCAGGAGACTAGCGGGGCTCACAGATACGCAGTATTTT. This sequence encodes CASRRLAGLTDTQYF.

The genes are TRBV12-3 or TRBV12-4 and TRBJ1-2; D perhaps matches TRBD1 (6 bases). The CDR3 consists of 13 residues. Trimming removed 2 bases at V and 2 bases at J, with 6 bases between. The CDR3 bases are TGTGCCAGCAGTTTACAGGGGAACTATGGCTACACCTTC. Encoded protein: CASSLQGNYGYTF.

The chain employs TRBV28 and TRBJ1-1, with 10 bases fitting TRBD1. Germline CDR1 and CDR2: MDHEN and SYDVKM. The junction had 3 bases not matched to a gene; V was cut back by 5 bases and J by 6 bases. The CDR3 extends over 13 amino acids. CDR3 nucleotide sequence: TGTGCCAGCAGTCAGGACAGGGGGGCTGAAGCTTTCTTT. Its translation is CASSQDRGAEAFF.

This chain uses TRBV7-2 with TRBJ2-7; D not certain. V was pared by 1 base and J by 0 bases, with 10 bases between. This CDR3 is built from 15 residues. Germline CDR1 and CDR2: SGHTA and FQGNSA. Here the CDR3 DNA reads TGTGCCAGCAGCTTAGTGGGTCTGCCCTCCTACGAGCAGTACTTC. It is translated as CASSLVGLPSYEQYF.

The V call is TRBV24-1, the J call TRBJ1-1; D is unclear. Germline V gene lookup returns CDR1 KGHDR and CDR2 SFDVKD. V lost 3 bases, J lost 0 bases, and 13 bases lay in between. The CDR3 is 16 amino acids. CDR3 sequence (DNA): TGTGCCACCAGTGATGGTCAGCTCGGGATGAACACTGAAGCTTTCTTT. It is translated as CATSDGQLGMNTEAFF.

This clone occurred once. The DNA for the CDR3 is TGTGCCAGCAGAACTCCGGGCGAGACCCAGTACTTC. The encoded protein is CASRTPGETQYF. The rearrangement uses TRBV2 and TRBJ2-5; no definite D call. CDR1 and CDR2 (germline): SNHLY, FYNNEI. The V and J ends lost 6 bases and 5 bases respectively, with 10 bases between them. The CDR3 covers 12 residues.

The rearrangement links TRBV27 to TRBJ2-1; D uncertain. The germline V gene has CDR1 MNHEY and CDR2 SMNVEV (reference sequence). The CDR3 contains 12 residues. The V and J ends lost 6 bases and 7 bases respectively, with 10 bases between them. This CDR3 is CASSSWDNEQFF. The CDR3 DNA reads as TGTGCCAGCAGCTCCTGGGATAATGAGCAGTTCTTC.

V is TRBV4-3 and J is TRBJ2-3, with 9 bases lining up with TRBD2. The CDR3 runs to 16 residues. V dropped 1 base and J dropped 3; count of bases not matched to a gene: 5. CDR1 is LGHNA and CDR2 is YSLEER in the germline V gene. The CDR3: CASSQVLTSGTDTQYF. DNA of the CDR3: TGCGCCAGCAGCCAAGTATTGACTAGCGGTACAGATACGCAGTATTTT.

V usage is TRBV5-3 and J usage is TRBJ2-7; D unresolved. Being an ORF, TRBV5-3 has a function that is uncertain. CDR3 length equals 16 residues. V gave up 3 bases and J gave up 2 bases, with 18 bases separating them. CDR3 loop: CARSSRPGLQAYEQYF. The CDR3 DNA reads as TGTGCCAGAAGCTCCCGGCCGGGCTTGCAGGCCTACGAGCAGTACTTC.

This clone was counted only a few times. The chain employs TRBV6-1 and TRBJ2-3, with D perhaps TRBD1 (5 bases). The length of the CDR3 is 14 residues. In germline, CDR1 is MNHNS, CDR2 SASEGT. V was trimmed by 3 bases and J by 8 bases, leaving 15 bases between them. The CDR3 protein is CASSEYRTVATQYF. DNA for the CDR3: TGTGCCAGCAGTGAGTACAGGACCGTGGCTACGCAGTATTTT.

This chain uses TRBV18 with TRBJ1-5; D gene unclear. CDR1 and CDR2 from the germline V gene are KGHSH and LQKENI. Trimming removed 4 bases at V and 5 bases at J, with 9 bases between. The length of the CDR3 is 13 residues. CDR3 coding DNA: TGTGCCAGCTCACAGGGAGACGATCAGCCCCAGCATTTT. Translation gives CASSQGDDQPQHF. Together with reference TRBV18 and TRBJ1-5, the CDR3 gives the full variable domain: NAGVMQNPRHLVRRRGQEARLRCSPMKGHSHVYWYRQLPEEGLKFMVYLQKENIIDESGMPKERFSAEFPKEGPSILRIQQVVRGDSAAYFCASSQGDDQPQHFGDGTRLSIL.

V and J are TRBV7-6 and TRBJ1-1; D possibly corresponds to TRBD1 (6 bases). The V and J ends lost 3 bases and 0 bases respectively, with 8 bases between them. Germline V lookup: CDR1 SGHVS, CDR2 FNYEAQ. CDR3 length: 14 residues. The CDR3 spells CASSLGGMNTEAFF. The CDR3, as DNA: TGTGCCAGCAGCTTGGGGGGCATGAACACTGAAGCTTTCTTT. The full variable domain, in which reference TRBV7-6 and TRBJ1-1 provide the parts outside the CDR3, is GAGVSQSPRYKVTKRGQDVALRCDPISGHVSLYWYRQALGQGPEFLTYFNYEAQQDKSGLPNDRFSAERPEGSISTLTIQRTEQRDSAMYRCASSLGGMNTEAFFGQGTRLTVV.

This rearrangement joins TRBV24-1 to TRBJ2-3, with D possibly matching TRBD2 (7 bases). The germline V gene encodes CDR1 KGHDR and CDR2 SFDVKD. The CDR3 is 15 residues long. V was clipped by 7 bases and J by 3 bases, with 16 bases between them. For the CDR3, the DNA is TGTGCCACCAGCGACAGGAGGGGGGGGACAGATACGCAGTATTTT. Its protein product is CATSDRRGGTDTQYF.

The chain recombines TRBV15 with TRBJ2-7; 8 nucleotides agree with TRBD2. V lost 0 bases and J lost 4; bases outside the gene matches: 5. CDR3 length equals 15 residues. Germline CDR1 reads LNHNV; CDR2 reads YYDKDF (reference sequence). The CDR3 spells CATSREAGVGYEQYF. In DNA form, the CDR3 reads TGTGCCACCAGCAGAGAAGCGGGAGTGGGGTACGAGCAGTACTTC.

The chain has TRBV10-3 and TRBJ2-2; no reliable D call. This CDR3 is 16 amino acids long. The germline gives CDR1 ENHRY, CDR2 SYGVKD. Trimming pared 0 bases from V and 0 bases from J, leaving 8 bases between. The CDR3 loop reads CAISESIGSNTGELFF. The CDR3, as DNA: TGTGCCATCAGTGAGTCTATCGGGTCGAACACCGGGGAGCTGTTTTTT.

The CDR3 DNA is TGTGCCACCCGACCGGGACTACTCCCCTACGAGCAGTACTTC. Translating it yields CATRPGLLPYEQYF. The V gene is TRBV27, the J gene TRBJ2-7, with 7 nucleotides matching TRBD2. J lost 2 bases, V lost 10 bases, and 11 bases had no gene match. The germline V gene has CDR1 MNHEY and CDR2 SMNVEV (reference sequence). This CDR3 region has 14 residues.

This clone was found once. V gene TRBV5-6 combines with J gene TRBJ2-1; D may be TRBD1 (5 bases). This CDR3 has 18 amino acids. The V gene lost 2 bases and the J gene lost 4 bases, with 22 bases spanning the gap. Per germline, CDR1 SGHDT and CDR2 YYEEEE. In DNA, the CDR3 is TGTGCCAGCAGCTTAAGACCAAATAAGGGGCTACAATACAATGAGCAGTTCTTC. Translating gives CASSLRPNKGLQYNEQFF. The full variable domain, its missing parts supplied by reference TRBV5-6 and TRBJ2-1, is DAGVTQSPTHLIKTRGQQVTLRCSPKSGHDTVSWYQQALGQGPQFIFQYYEEEERQRGNFPDRFSGHQFPNYSSELNVNALLLGDSALYLCASSLRPNKGLQYNEQFFGPGTRLTVL.